A selection of T cell receptor beta chains follows, all from one sample in a study of CD8+CD57+ T cells in acquired aplastic anemia. TCRdb redid the calling of the reads with MiXCR, one entry per CDR3 protein. The sample contains about 180,000 distinct CDR3 sequences, less than 60% of which appear only once. Sequenced sample: sorted CD4+, CD8+, or CD8+CD57+ T cells (not recorded which) from PBMCs. The receptors come from a human donor with aplastic anemia. Each CDR3 is given with its conserved first and last residue. A D gene is named only where the DNA matches it firmly. For some rows the clone size is stated as once, few or many, or as a class when expanded; others skip it.

>once|TRBD2|TRBV20-1|TRBJ2-1
TGCAGTGCTAGAGTTGGAGGGACTAGCGGCTACAATGAGCAGTTCTTC
CSARVGGTSGYNEQFF
>-|TRBD2|TRBV2|TRBJ2-3
TGTGCCAGCAGTGAACTAGCGGGGGGGCGGTCAGATACGCAGTATTTT
CASSELAGGRSDTQYF
>-|TRBD1|TRBV19|TRBJ2-2
TGTGCCACTAACGACAGGGGGCGTCGTAGCGGGGAGCTGTTTTTT
CATNDRGRRSGELFF
>-|-|TRBV20-1|TRBJ2-1
TGCAGTGCTCCCGCATCGGACTACAATGAGCAGTTCTTC
CSAPASDYNEQFF
>few|-|TRBV5-1|TRBJ2-2
TGCGCCAGCAGCTGGGGGGTGAACACCGGGGAGCTGTTTTTT
CASSWGVNTGELFF
>many|TRBD1|TRBV12-3/TRBV12-4|TRBJ1-5
TGTGCCAGCAGACAGGGGGCTAGCAGCAATCAGCCCCAGCATTTT
CASRQGASSNQPQHF
>once|TRBD2|TRBV2|TRBJ2-7
TGTGCCAGCAGTTACCGAGGGTCACTAGCGGGCGCAAACGAGCAGTACTTC
CASSYRGSLAGANEQYF
>few|-|TRBV7-8|TRBJ2-1
TGTGCCAGCAGCTTAGGCGCTGAGCAGTTCTTC
CASSLGAEQFF
>-|TRBD1|TRBV2|TRBJ1-2
TGTGCCAGCATACCCCAGACAGGGGCAAACTATGGCTACACCTTC
CASIPQTGANYGYTF
>few|-|TRBV11-1|TRBJ2-1
TGTGCCAGCAGCTTATTAGTGGGGGGGCCGGGAGAGCAGTTCTTC
CASSLLVGGPGEQFF
>many|-|TRBV7-3|TRBJ2-1
TGTGCCAGCAGCTTAAAGGGTGGTGGGAGTAATGAGCAGTTCTTC
CASSLKGGGSNEQFF
>few|TRBD2|TRBV20-1|TRBJ2-7
TGCAGTGCTAGAGAACTAGAGCGGGAGTGGCACGAGCAGTACTTC
CSARELEREWHEQYF
>-|TRBD2|TRBV4-1|TRBJ2-1
TGTGCCAGCAGCCAAGGTTTCCCGCGGGGGTACAATGAGCAGTTCTTC
CASSQGFPRGYNEQFF
>many|-|TRBV7-2|TRBJ2-3
TGTGCCAGCAGCTCTCGTCTAGCCTCAGATACGCAGTATTTT
CASSSRLASDTQYF
>-|-|TRBV29-1|TRBJ2-5
TGCAGCGCCCCAGTCAGCCAAGAGACCCAGTACTTC
CSAPVSQETQYF
>once|-|TRBV29-1|TRBJ2-1
TGCAGCGGCCTTGGGAGCTCCTACAATGAGCAGTTCTTC
CSGLGSSYNEQFF
>few|TRBD1|TRBV11-1|TRBJ1-6
TGTGCCAGCAGCTTAAGCCCAGGGGGTGTGAATTCACCCCTCCACTTT
CASSLSPGGVNSPLHF
>-|-|TRBV20-1|TRBJ2-7
TGCAGTGCTAGAGATACGGCGGCCTACGAGCAGTACTTC
CSARDTAAYEQYF
>many|-|TRBV10-1|TRBJ1-1
TGCGCCAGCCTTGGGGTCAAGGGGCAAAATGACACTGAAGCTTTCTTT
CASLGVKGQNDTEAFF
>many|-|TRBV19|TRBJ2-7
TGTGCCAGTAGTTTGTTCGAGGGGACCCACGAGCAGTACTTC
CASSLFEGTHEQYF
>-|TRBD1|TRBV27|TRBJ1-1
TGTGCCAGCAGTTTCGGGACAGTGGCCTACACTGAAGCTTTCTTT
CASSFGTVAYTEAFF
>once|-|TRBV10-2|TRBJ2-3
TGCGCCAGCAGTGTGGGGGGAACAGATACGCAGTATTTT
CASSVGGTDTQYF
>many|-|TRBV20-1|TRBJ2-3
TGCAGTGCTGTGGGGAGAAGGCGGGGGCCCAGCACAGATACGCAGTATTTT
CSAVGRRRGPSTDTQYF
>many|-|TRBV7-6|TRBJ2-1
TGTGCCAGCAGCGCGTGGGGGGTAAAAGGGGACAATGAGCAGTTCTTC
CASSAWGVKGDNEQFF
>many|-|TRBV19|TRBJ2-2
TGTGCTTGTGACAGAGAAACCGGGGAGCTGTTTTTT
CACDRETGELFF
>-|-|TRBV5-8|TRBJ2-2
TGTGCCAGCAGCAGACCTCAGGGAGCCGGGGGGCTGTTTTTT
CASSRPQGAGGLFF
>many|-|TRBV27|TRBJ1-6
TGTGCCAGCAGACTACAGGGAAATTCACCCCTCCACTTT
CASRLQGNSPLHF
>many|-|TRBV7-9|TRBJ2-3
TGTGCCAGCAGCCCGATAAGTGCGTGGCCAGATACGCAGTATTTT
CASSPISAWPDTQYF
>-|-|TRBV29-1|TRBJ2-7
TGCAGCGCCAGGACAGCCACTTCCTACGAGCAGTACTTC
CSARTATSYEQYF
>many|-|TRBV5-1|TRBJ1-1
TGCGCCAGCAGCTTGGTCCAGGGGTGGACTGAAGCTTTCTTT
CASSLVQGWTEAFF
>-|TRBD1|TRBV11-3|TRBJ1-2
TGTGCCAGCAGCTTAGCGAAGGGGACAGGAGACGGCTACACCTTC
CASSLAKGTGDGYTF
>many|TRBD1|TRBV13|TRBJ1-2
TGTGCCAGCAGCCCGGGACAGGGGTTAGCAGGTGGCTACACCTTC
CASSPGQGLAGGYTF
>-|-|TRBV24-1|TRBJ2-1
TGTGCCACCAGTGATGCTGTAGACTCCTACAATGAGCAGTTCTTC
CATSDAVDSYNEQFF